This entry is about one TCR beta chain. Following RNA extraction, reverse transcription yielded cDNA that acted as the sequencing template. Generated by immunoSEQ multiplex PCR, the TCRdb table keeps only in-frame clones and is missing some. In the table there are approximately 280,000 clones, roughly 64% of which are singletons. CDR3 length: 12 residues. Germline V lookup: CDR1 GTSNPN, CDR2 SVGIG (reference sequence). The J segment lost 12 bases and the V segment lost 1 base, leaving 8 bases of the junction unmatched. These data come from a study of CD8+ T cells in alopecia areata. Whole-study context: Among treated patients, oral tofacitinib was administered at 5 to 10 mg twice daily. Tofacitinib ran 6 to 18 months, followed by 6 months off drug. Disease severity was quantified as SALT score of affected scalp area.

Treatment reported: oral pan-JAK inhibitor, 5-10 mg twice daily. Specimen: CD4+ T cells sorted from blood, collected at week 24, from a patient treated with tofacitinib. The receptor's source is a human donor with alopecia areata. This chain connects TRBV30 to TRBJ1-1; 7 nucleotides line up with TRBD1. CDR3: CAWSDEGAQTFF. In nucleotides, the CDR3 is TGTGCCTGGAGTGACGAGGGGGCCCAGACTTTCTTT.